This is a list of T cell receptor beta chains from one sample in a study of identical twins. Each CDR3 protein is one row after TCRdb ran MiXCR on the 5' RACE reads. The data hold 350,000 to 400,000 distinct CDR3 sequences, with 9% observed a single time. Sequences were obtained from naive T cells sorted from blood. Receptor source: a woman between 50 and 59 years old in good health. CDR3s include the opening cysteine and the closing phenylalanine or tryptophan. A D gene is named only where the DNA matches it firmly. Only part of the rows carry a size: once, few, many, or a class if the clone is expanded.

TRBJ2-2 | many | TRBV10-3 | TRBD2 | CATGLAGVRGTGELFF | TGTGCCACGGGACTAGCGGGAGTGCGTGGCACCGGGGAGCTGTTTTTT
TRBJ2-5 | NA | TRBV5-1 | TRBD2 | CASSFSGTLETQYF | TGCGCCAGCAGCTTTAGCGGGACCCTGGAGACCCAGTACTTC
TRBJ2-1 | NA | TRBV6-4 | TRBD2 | CASRLAGGMTFF | TGTGCCAGCAGATTAGCGGGAGGGATGACGTTCTTC
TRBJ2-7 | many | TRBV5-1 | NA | CASSLGLGGYEQYF | TGCGCCAGCAGCTTGGGCCTAGGAGGGTACGAGCAGTACTTC
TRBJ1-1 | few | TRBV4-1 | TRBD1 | CASSQRTGNTEAFF | TGCGCCAGCAGCCAGAGGACAGGCAACACTGAAGCTTTCTTT
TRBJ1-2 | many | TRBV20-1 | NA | CSAYDVKSAVIGGYTF | TGCAGTGCCTACGATGTAAAGAGCGCAGTTATTGGTGGCTACACCTTC
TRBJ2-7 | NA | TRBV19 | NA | CASSIESSYEQYF | TGTGCCAGTAGTATAGAAAGCTCCTACGAGCAGTACTTC
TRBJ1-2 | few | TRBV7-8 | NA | CASSLAQGRLDYGYTF | TGTGCCAGCAGCTTAGCGCAGGGGCGGTTAGACTATGGCTACACCTTC
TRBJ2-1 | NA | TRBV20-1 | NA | CSARERTNRALDEQFF | TGCAGTGCTAGAGAGAGGACCAATCGGGCCCTCGATGAGCAGTTCTTC
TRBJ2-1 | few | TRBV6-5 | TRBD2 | CASSPGLARTQEQFF | TGTGCCAGCAGTCCGGGACTAGCGCGTACCCAGGAGCAGTTCTTC
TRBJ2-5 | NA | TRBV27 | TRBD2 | CASGAGLLKTQYF | TGTGCCAGCGGAGCGGGGCTTCTAAAGACCCAGTACTTC
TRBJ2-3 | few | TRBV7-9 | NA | CASSPPSGGSTDTQYF | TGTGCCAGCAGCCCACCCTCAGGCGGTTCCACAGATACGCAGTATTTT
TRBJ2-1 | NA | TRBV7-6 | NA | CASSSSGDSYNEQFF | TGTGCCAGCAGTTCGAGCGGTGACTCCTACAATGAGCAGTTCTTC
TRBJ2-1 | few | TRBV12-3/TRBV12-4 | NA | CASSLIGPGHEQFF | TGTGCCAGCAGTTTAATCGGCCCTGGCCATGAGCAGTTCTTC
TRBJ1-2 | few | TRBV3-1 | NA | CASSQDPGYGYTF | TGTGCCAGCAGCCAAGATCCGGGATATGGCTACACCTTC
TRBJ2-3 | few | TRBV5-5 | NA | CASSPEDTQYF | TGTGCCAGCAGCCCGGAAGATACGCAGTATTTT
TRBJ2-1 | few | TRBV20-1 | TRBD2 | CSASSSGTNEQFF | TGCAGTGCTAGTTCCAGCGGGACCAATGAGCAGTTCTTC
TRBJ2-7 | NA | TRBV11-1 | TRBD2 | CASSSPSGTSGEQYF | TGTGCCAGCAGCTCCCCGTCCGGGACTAGCGGTGAGCAGTACTTC
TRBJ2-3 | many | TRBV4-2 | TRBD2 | CASSQGRSSGRDTQYF | TGTGCCAGCAGCCAAGGGCGCTCTAGCGGGAGGGATACGCAGTATTTT
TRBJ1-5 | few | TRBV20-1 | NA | CSARDTSRQYNQPQHF | TGCAGTGCTAGAGATACGAGTAGACAGTATAATCAGCCCCAGCATTTT
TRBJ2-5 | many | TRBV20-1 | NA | CSASSGEPQETQYF | TGCAGTGCTAGTTCTGGCGAACCCCAAGAGACCCAGTACTTC
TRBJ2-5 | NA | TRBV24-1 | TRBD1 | CATSAAGQGQETQYF | TGTGCCACCAGTGCCGCCGGACAGGGGCAAGAGACCCAGTACTTC
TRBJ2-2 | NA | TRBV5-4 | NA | CASSLTREAGELFF | TGTGCCAGCAGCCTGACGAGGGAGGCCGGGGAGCTGTTTTTT
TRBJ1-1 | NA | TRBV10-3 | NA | CAISDNGNTEAFF | TGTGCCATCAGTGATAACGGGAACACTGAAGCTTTCTTT
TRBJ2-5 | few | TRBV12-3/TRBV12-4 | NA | CASSSTGFSAETQYF | TGTGCCAGCAGTAGTACGGGATTCTCCGCGGAGACCCAGTACTTC
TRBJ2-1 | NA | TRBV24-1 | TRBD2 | CATSDHGGVAGGEQFF | TGTGCCACCAGTGACCACGGTGGGGTAGCGGGAGGTGAGCAGTTCTTC
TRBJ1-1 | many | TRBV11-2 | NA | CASSLGTLNTEAFF | TGTGCCAGCAGCTTAGGGACACTGAACACTGAAGCTTTCTTT
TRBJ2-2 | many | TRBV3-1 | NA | CASRGPNTGELFF | TGTGCTAGCCGGGGCCCGAACACCGGGGAGCTGTTTTTT
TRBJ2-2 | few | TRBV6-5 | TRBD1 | CASSYSFRGRSELFF | TGTGCCAGCAGTTACTCGTTCAGGGGGAGATCGGAACTGTTTTTT
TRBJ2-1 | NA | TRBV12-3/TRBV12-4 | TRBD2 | CASSQRLAGRDEQFF | TGTGCCAGCAGTCAGCGACTAGCGGGTCGTGATGAGCAGTTCTTC
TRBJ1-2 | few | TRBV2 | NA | CASSEGTYGYTF | TGTGCCAGCAGTGAAGGGACCTATGGCTACACCTTC
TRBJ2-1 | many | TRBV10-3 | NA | CATLSSSNEQFF | TGTGCCACCCTATCGAGTAGCAATGAGCAGTTCTTC
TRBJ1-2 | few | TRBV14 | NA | CASSQDPGATSGGYTF | TGTGCCAGCAGCCAAGACCCAGGGGCCACCTCGGGGGGCTACACCTTC
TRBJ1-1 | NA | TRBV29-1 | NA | CSGEPGGVGTEAFF | TGCAGCGGGGAACCTGGGGGAGTGGGGACTGAAGCTTTCTTT
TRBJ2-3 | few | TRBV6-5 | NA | CASVGSTDTQYF | TGTGCCAGCGTCGGAAGCACAGATACGCAGTATTTT
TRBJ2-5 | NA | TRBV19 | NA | CASSIGDTVGQETQYF | TGTGCCAGTAGTATAGGGGACACTGTAGGTCAAGAGACCCAGTACTTC
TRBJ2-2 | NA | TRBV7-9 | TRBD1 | CASSTTDRSLNTGELFF | TGTGCCAGCAGTACAACGGACAGGTCCCTAAACACCGGGGAGCTGTTTTTT
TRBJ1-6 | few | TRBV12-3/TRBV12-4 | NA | CASSFGQFNSPLHF | TGTGCCAGCAGTTTTGGGCAGTTTAATTCACCCCTCCACTTT
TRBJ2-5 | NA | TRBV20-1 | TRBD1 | CSASSRTGRRETQYF | TGCAGTGCTAGCAGTAGGACAGGGAGGCGAGAGACCCAGTACTTC
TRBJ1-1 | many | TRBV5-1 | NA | CASSLGRDTEAFF | TGCGCCAGCAGCTTAGGAAGGGACACTGAAGCTTTCTTT
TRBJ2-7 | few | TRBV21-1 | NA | CASQMFGMPSYEQYF | TGTGCCAGCCAAATGTTCGGAATGCCCTCCTACGAGCAGTACTTC
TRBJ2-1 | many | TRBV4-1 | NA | CASSQEGTLYNEQFF | TGCGCCAGCAGCCAAGAAGGGACACTCTACAATGAGCAGTTCTTC
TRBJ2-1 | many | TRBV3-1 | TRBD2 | CASRGTSGRIFDNEQFF | TGTGCCAGCAGGGGGACTAGCGGGAGGATTTTTGACAATGAGCAGTTCTTC
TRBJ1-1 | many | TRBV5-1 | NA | CASSWGELATEAFF | TGCGCCAGCAGCTGGGGCGAGTTGGCCACTGAAGCTTTCTTT
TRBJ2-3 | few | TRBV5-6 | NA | CASSLDRGLRTDTQYF | TGTGCCAGCAGCTTGGACCGGGGCCTCCGCACAGATACGCAGTATTTT
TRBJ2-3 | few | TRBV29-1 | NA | CSVSDGTDTQYF | TGCAGCGTTTCGGACGGGACAGATACGCAGTATTTT
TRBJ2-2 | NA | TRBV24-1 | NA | CATGAGGELFF | TGTGCCACCGGGGCCGGCGGGGAGCTGTTTTTT
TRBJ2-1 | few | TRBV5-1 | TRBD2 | CASGQLAGHNEQFF | TGCGCCAGCGGCCAACTAGCGGGTCACAATGAGCAGTTCTTC
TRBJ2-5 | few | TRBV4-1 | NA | CASSQQALKETQYF | TGCGCCAGCAGCCAACAAGCCCTAAAAGAGACCCAGTACTTC
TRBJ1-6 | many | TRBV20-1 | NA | CSARESSIALHF | TGCAGTGCTAGAGAATCCTCTATCGCCCTCCACTTT
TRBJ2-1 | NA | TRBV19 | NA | CASSTGLFNEQFF | TGTGCCAGTAGTACGGGACTCTTCAATGAGCAGTTCTTC
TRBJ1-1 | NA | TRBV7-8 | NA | CASSEARAYEAFF | TGTGCCAGCAGCGAGGCCCGAGCGTATGAAGCTTTCTTT
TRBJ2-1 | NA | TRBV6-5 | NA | CASSMGGSLFF | TGTGCCAGCAGTATGGGGGGTAGTCTGTTCTTC
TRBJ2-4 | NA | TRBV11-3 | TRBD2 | CASSLEASGRGLGKNIQYF | TGTGCCAGCAGCTTAGAGGCTAGCGGGCGAGGGTTAGGCAAAAACATTCAGTACTTC
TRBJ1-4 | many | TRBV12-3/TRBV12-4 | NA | CASSLSQEKLFF | TGTGCCAGCAGTTTATCCCAGGAAAAACTGTTTTTT
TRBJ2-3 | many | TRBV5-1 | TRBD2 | CASSGRVAGGDTQYF | TGCGCCAGCAGCGGCCGGGTAGCGGGAGGGGATACGCAGTATTTT
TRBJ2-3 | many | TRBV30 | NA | CAWSVGDTQYF | TGTGCCTGGAGTGTTGGAGATACGCAGTATTTT
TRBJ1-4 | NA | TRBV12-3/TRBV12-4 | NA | CASSSGTNEKLFF | TGTGCCAGCAGTTCAGGAACTAATGAAAAACTGTTTTTT
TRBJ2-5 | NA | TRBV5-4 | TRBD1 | CASSLDRGRRETQYF | TGTGCCAGCAGCCTAGACAGGGGGCGACGGGAGACCCAGTACTTC